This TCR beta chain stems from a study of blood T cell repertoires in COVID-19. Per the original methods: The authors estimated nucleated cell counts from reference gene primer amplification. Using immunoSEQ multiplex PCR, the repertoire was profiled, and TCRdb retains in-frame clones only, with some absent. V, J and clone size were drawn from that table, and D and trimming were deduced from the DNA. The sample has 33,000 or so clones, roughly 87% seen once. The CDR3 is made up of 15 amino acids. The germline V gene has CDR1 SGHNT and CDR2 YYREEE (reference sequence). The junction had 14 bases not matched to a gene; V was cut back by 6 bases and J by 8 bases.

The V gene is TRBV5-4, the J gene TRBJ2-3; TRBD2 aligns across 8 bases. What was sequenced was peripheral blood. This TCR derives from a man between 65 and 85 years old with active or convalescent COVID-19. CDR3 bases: TGTGCCAGCACCCCGGATGGTAGCGGGGTGGGTACGCAGTATTTT. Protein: CASTPDGSGVGTQYF.